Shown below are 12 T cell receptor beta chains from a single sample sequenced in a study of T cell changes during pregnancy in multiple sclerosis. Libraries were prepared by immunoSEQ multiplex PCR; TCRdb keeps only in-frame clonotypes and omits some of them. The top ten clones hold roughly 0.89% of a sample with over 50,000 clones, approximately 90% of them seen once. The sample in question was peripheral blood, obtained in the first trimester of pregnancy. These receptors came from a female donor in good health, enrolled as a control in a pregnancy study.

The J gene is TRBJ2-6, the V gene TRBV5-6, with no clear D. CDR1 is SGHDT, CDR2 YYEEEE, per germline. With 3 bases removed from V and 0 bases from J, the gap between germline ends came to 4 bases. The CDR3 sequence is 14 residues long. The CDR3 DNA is TGTGCCAGCAGCTACAGCTCTGGGGCCAACGTCCTGACTTTC. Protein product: CASSYSSGANVLTF.

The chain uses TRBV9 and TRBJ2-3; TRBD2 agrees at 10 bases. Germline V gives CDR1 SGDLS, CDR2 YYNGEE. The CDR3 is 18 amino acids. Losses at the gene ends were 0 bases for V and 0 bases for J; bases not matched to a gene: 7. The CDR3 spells CASSVAPSGGYSTDTQYF. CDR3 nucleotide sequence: TGTGCCAGCAGCGTAGCGCCTAGCGGGGGCTATAGCACAGATACGCAGTATTTT.

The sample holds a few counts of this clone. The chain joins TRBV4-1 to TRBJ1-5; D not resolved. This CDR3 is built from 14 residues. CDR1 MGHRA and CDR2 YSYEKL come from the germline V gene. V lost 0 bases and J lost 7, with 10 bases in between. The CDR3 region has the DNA TGCGCCAGCAGCCAAGACCGGGAGTTGCAGCCCCAGCATTTT. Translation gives CASSQDRELQPQHF.

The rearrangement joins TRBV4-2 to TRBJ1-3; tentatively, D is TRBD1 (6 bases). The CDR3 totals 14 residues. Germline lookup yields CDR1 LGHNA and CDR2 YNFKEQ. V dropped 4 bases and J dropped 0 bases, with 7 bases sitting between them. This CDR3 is CASSRTVSGNTIYF. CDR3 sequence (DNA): TGTGCCAGCAGCCGGACAGTCTCTGGAAACACCATATATTTT.

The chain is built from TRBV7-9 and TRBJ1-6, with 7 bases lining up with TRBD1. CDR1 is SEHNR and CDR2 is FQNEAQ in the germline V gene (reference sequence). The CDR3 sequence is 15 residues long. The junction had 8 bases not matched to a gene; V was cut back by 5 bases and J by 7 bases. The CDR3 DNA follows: TGTGCCAGCAGCCCGAGGACAGGAAGCAATTCACCCCTCCACTTT. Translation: CASSPRTGSNSPLHF.

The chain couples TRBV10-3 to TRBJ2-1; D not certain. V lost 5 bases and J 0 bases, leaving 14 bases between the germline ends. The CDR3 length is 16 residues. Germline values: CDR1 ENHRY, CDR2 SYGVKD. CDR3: CAISYLDRSSYNEQFF. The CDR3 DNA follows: TGTGCCATCAGTTACCTCGACCGGAGCTCCTACAATGAGCAGTTCTTC.

The CDR3 here is CASSQDMRQRGGFNQPQHF. Written as DNA, the CDR3 is TGTGCCAGCAGCCAAGATATGCGGCAAAGAGGAGGATTCAATCAGCCCCAGCATTTT. The gene calls are TRBV4-2 and TRBJ1-5; the D is unclear. Germline loops: CDR1 LGHNA, CDR2 YNFKEQ. CDR3 length: 19 amino acids. V lost 0 bases and J 3 bases, leaving 21 bases between the germline ends.

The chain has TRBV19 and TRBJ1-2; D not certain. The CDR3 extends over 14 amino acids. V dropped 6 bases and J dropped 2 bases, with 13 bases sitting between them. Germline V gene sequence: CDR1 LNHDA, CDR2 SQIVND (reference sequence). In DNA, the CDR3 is TGTGCCAGTAGGGTCGGGTCGACCAACTATGGCTACACCTTC. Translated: CASRVGSTNYGYTF.

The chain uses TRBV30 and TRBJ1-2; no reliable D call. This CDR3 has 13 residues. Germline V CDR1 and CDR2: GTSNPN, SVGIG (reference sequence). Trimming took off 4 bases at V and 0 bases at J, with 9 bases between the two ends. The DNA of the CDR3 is TGTGCCTGGACCCTGGGCTCTAACTATGGCTACACCTTC. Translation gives CAWTLGSNYGYTF.

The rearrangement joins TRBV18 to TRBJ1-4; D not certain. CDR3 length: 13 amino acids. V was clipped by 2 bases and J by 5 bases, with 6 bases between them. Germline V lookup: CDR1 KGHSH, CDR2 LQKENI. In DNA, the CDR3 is TGTGCCAGCTCACCAGAGGGAAATGAAAAACTGTTTTTT. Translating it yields CASSPEGNEKLFF.

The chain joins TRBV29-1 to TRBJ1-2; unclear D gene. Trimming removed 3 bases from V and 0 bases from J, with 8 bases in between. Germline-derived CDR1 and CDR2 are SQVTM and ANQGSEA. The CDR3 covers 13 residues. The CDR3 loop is CSVDTSTNYGYTF. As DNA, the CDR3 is TGCAGCGTTGATACGAGCACTAACTATGGCTACACCTTC.

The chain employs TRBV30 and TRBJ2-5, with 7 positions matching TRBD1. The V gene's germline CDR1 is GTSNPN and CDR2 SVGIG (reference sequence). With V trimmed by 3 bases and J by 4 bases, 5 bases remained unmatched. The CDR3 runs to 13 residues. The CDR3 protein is CAWRPKGAETQYF. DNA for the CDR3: TGTGCCTGGAGACCCAAGGGGGCAGAGACCCAGTACTTC.